Listed here are 15 T cell receptor beta chains from one sample, sequenced in a study of spatial heterogeneity in lung cancer. Time point here: sample taken at primary tumor resection. No cognate antigen is known for these TCRs. Study-wide results and limits: Expanded alpha and beta TCR counts within tumors tracked tumor mutation counts.

TCRdb re-analysed the 5' RACE reads in MiXCR, keeping a single row per CDR3 protein. The profile shows around 18,000 distinct CDR3 sequences, almost 6% of them singletons. The source material was lung tumor tissue, sampled at surgery. The source of these receptors is a female donor with early-stage non-small cell lung cancer.

This clonotype came up many times. This beta chain is a stray sequence in a library constructed for alpha chains; its clone size is not meaningful. The chain is built from TRBV28 and TRBJ2-3; weak D call: TRBD1 (5 bases). The ends were cut back, 10 bases at V and 2 bases at J, with 13 bases in the middle. The CDR3 has 13 amino acids. From germline, CDR1 is MDHEN and CDR2 SYDVKM. Here the CDR3 DNA reads TGTGCCACCAGGCCAGGGCCCACAGATACGCAGTATTTT. Its protein is CATRPGPTDTQYF. The entire variable domain, with the rest obtained from reference TRBV28 and TRBJ2-3, is as follows: DVKVTQSSRYLVKRTGEKVFLECVQDMDHENMFWYRQDPGLGLRLIYFSYDVKMKEKGDIPEGYSVSREKKERFSLILESASTNQTSMYLCATRPGPTDTQYFGPGTRLTVL.

In this sample, this clonotype turned up many times. Little can be read into the size of this beta chain, an off-target read in a library designed for alpha chains. J is TRBJ2-3 and V is TRBV7-3, with D perhaps matching TRBD1 or TRBD2 (5 bases each). Germline loops: CDR1 SGHTA, CDR2 FQGTGA. V was pared by 2 bases and J by 4 bases, with 10 bases between. The CDR3 has 14 amino acids. The CDR3 here is CASSLYQGADTQYF. In DNA, the CDR3 is TGTGCCAGCAGCTTATATCAGGGAGCAGATACGCAGTATTTT.

Details on this clonotype: Since it is a stray read in a library aimed at alpha chains, this beta chain has a size that is not meaningful. The V call is TRBV23-1, the J call TRBJ2-1; D is unresolved. TRBV23-1 is sorted into the ORF group, with uncertain function. The length of the CDR3 is 14 residues. V was clipped by 0 bases and J by 2 bases, with 5 bases between them. CDR3: CASSQSRPYNEQFF. In DNA form, the CDR3 reads TGCGCCAGCAGTCAATCTAGACCCTACAATGAGCAGTTCTTC.

By sample share, this clonotype is medium-sized (0.01 to 0.1%). The library was built for alpha chains, so this beta chain is an off-target read and its size means little. The genes are TRBV28 and TRBJ2-3; the D call may be TRBD1 or TRBD2 (5 bases each). The CDR3 length is 14 residues. Germline V gene data show CDR1 as MDHEN and CDR2 as SYDVKM. Deletions cut 3 bases from V and 4 bases from J, with 11 bases between. CDR3 nucleotides: TGTGCCAGCAGTTTTGGGGGAACCCCAGATACGCAGTATTTT. Amino acid sequence: CASSFGGTPDTQYF.

Ten or more counts support this clonotype. For a library built for alpha chains, this beta chain is a stray read; little rests on its size. This sequence joins TRBV28 and TRBJ1-5, with no clear D. Germline assignment: CDR1 MDHEN and CDR2 SYDVKM. The CDR3 runs to 14 residues. V was pared by 8 bases and J by 2 bases, with 13 bases between. CDR3 region: CASVPSGGNQPQHF. For the CDR3, the DNA is TGTGCCAGCGTCCCGTCGGGTGGCAATCAGCCCCAGCATTTT.

By its share, this clonotype is medium-sized. This beta chain slipped into a library made for alpha chains as a stray read, so its size is not meaningful. The rearrangement uses TRBV27 and TRBJ1-1; TRBD1 might be the D (5 bases). From germline, CDR1 is MNHEY and CDR2 SMNVEV (reference sequence). The ends were cut back, 2 bases at V and 1 base at J, with 5 bases in the middle. The CDR3 is 13 residues long. The CDR3: CASSLGTNTEAFF. For the CDR3, the DNA is TGTGCCAGCAGTTTAGGGACGAACACTGAAGCTTTCTTT.

This clonotype showed up many times. The library was designed around alpha chains, so this beta chain is a stray read whose abundance carries little weight. The chain couples TRBV5-1 to TRBJ2-5; D is ambiguous. V lost 5 bases and J 1 base, leaving 12 bases between the germline ends. The germline V gene has CDR1 SGHRS and CDR2 YFSETQ. The CDR3 length is 14 residues. The CDR3 DNA sequence: TGCGCCAGCAGTTGGGGAAATAGCCAAGAGACCCAGTACTTC. Its protein is CASSWGNSQETQYF.

With regard to this clonotype: The library was designed around alpha chains, so this beta chain is a stray read whose abundance carries little weight. The chain uses TRBV6-1 and TRBJ1-2; TRBD1 is a possible D gene (6 bases). Germline V gene sequence: CDR1 MNHNS, CDR2 SASEGT. V lost 7 bases to trimming and J lost 1 base, with 22 bases between them. CDR3 length: 17 residues. The CDR3 here is CASTREKGGHHNYGYTF. The DNA for the CDR3 is TGTGCCAGCACCCGCGAAAAGGGGGGGCATCATAACTATGGCTACACCTTC.

This clonotype was observed many times. This beta chain represents an off-target read in a library built for alpha chains; its size is of limited meaning. The chain couples TRBV12-5 to TRBJ2-3; 7 nucleotides match TRBD1. The germline CDR1 and CDR2 sequences are LGHNT and FRNRAP. This CDR3 has 15 amino acids. Trimming cost V 3 bases and J 6 bases; bases outside gene matches: 9. Here the CDR3 reads CASGLGTGALDTQYF. The DNA of the CDR3 is TGTGCTAGTGGTTTAGGAACAGGGGCTTTGGATACGCAGTATTTT.

In the case of this clonotype: This beta chain is an off-target read within a library intended for alpha chains, so its frequency means little. V and J are TRBV4-2 and TRBJ2-7; tentative D call: TRBD2 (6 bases). This CDR3 has 13 amino acids. The germline V gene encodes CDR1 LGHNA and CDR2 YNFKEQ. Deletions cut 1 base from V and 7 bases from J, with 11 bases between. In DNA, the CDR3 is TGTGCCAGCAGCCAAGGGGCCGGGGGTGAGCAGTACTTC. This sequence encodes CASSQGAGGEQYF.

This clonotype has a handful of counts. The library was prepared for alpha chains; this beta chain is a stray read, so its frequency means little. This chain connects TRBV15 to TRBJ2-7; 8 bases fit TRBD2. This CDR3 region has 14 residues. Looked up from germline, CDR1 is LNHNV and CDR2 is YYDKDF (reference sequence). The J segment lost 7 bases and the V segment lost 1 base, leaving 6 bases of the junction unmatched. The CDR3 region is CATSRAGGDGEQYF. The CDR3 bases are TGTGCCACCAGCAGAGCCGGGGGGGATGGTGAGCAGTACTTC.

This clonotype was seen at least ten times. With the library built for alpha chains, this beta chain is off target and its frequency is not meaningful. The J gene is TRBJ2-7, the V gene TRBV5-1; tentatively, D is TRBD1 or TRBD2 (5 bases each). V was pared by 0 bases and J by 6 bases, with 13 bases between. Per the germline V gene, CDR1 is SGHRS and CDR2 is YFSETQ. CDR3 length: 14 amino acids. The CDR3 nucleotides read TGCGCCAGCAGCTTGGTACAGGCCGGGGCCGAGCAGTACTTC. It specifies CASSLVQAGAEQYF. The complete variable domain, with remaining parts taken from reference TRBV5-1 and TRBJ2-7, reads KAGVTQTPRYLIKTRGQQVTLSCSPISGHRSVSWYQQTPGQGLQFLFEYFSETQRNKGNFPGRFSGRQFSNSRSEMNVSTLELGDSALYLCASSLVQAGAEQYFGPGTRLTVT.

The table lists this clonotype with a few counts. This beta chain represents an off-target read in a library built for alpha chains; its size is of limited meaning. The rearrangement links TRBV7-3 to TRBJ2-5; the D is unclear. This CDR3 has 15 residues. V was trimmed by 5 bases and J by 4 bases, leaving 17 bases between them. The germline V gene has CDR1 SGHTA and CDR2 FQGTGA. DNA for the CDR3: TGTGCCAGCAGCCCGAACCCAGGACGGAGAGAGACCCAGTACTTC. Protein: CASSPNPGRRETQYF.

In its sample, this clonotype is medium-sized. This beta chain is an unintended read in a library built for alpha chains; its size means little. This chain links TRBV3-1 with TRBJ2-7, with TRBD1 as a possible D gene (6 bases). V lost 7 bases, J lost 2 bases, and 12 bases lay in between. CDR3 size: 13 residues. The germline V gene encodes CDR1 LGHDT and CDR2 YNNKEL (reference sequence). CDR3 bases: TGTGCCAGCAAAATGGGGGCGACCTACGAGCAGTACTTC. It specifies CASKMGATYEQYF.

This clonotype was recorded many times. This beta chain represents an off-target read in a library built for alpha chains; its size is of limited meaning. The chain joins TRBV10-3 to TRBJ1-1; 8 bases line up with TRBD1. Per germline, CDR1 ENHRY and CDR2 SYGVKD. Unmatched junction bases numbered 0, after V lost 6 bases and J lost 3 bases. This CDR3 is built from 12 residues. Here the CDR3 DNA reads TGTGCCATCAGGGACAGGGACACTGAAGCTTTCTTT. Encoded protein: CAIRDRDTEAFF.